The 4 T cell receptor beta chains presented below share a single source sample, sequenced in a study of OX40 agonist ivuxolimab in advanced cancers. Assay used: immunoSEQ multiplex PCR; TCRdb lists only in-frame clones, some missing. This table holds around 68,000 clones, roughly 86% found once. The source material was CD4+ or CD8+ T cells sorted from blood, sampled in a trial of the OX40 agonist ivuxolimab. These receptors were obtained from an adult with an advanced solid tumor such as melanoma, head and neck, liver or kidney cancer.

The rearrangement joins TRBV7-9 to TRBJ1-6; weak D call: TRBD1 (6 bases). Germline V gives CDR1 SEHNR, CDR2 FQNEAQ (reference sequence). The V end was cut by 5 bases, the J end by 7 bases, with 12 bases between. There are 14 residues in the CDR3. The CDR3 loop reads CASSLGDNNSPLHF. As DNA, the CDR3 is TGTGCCAGCAGCCTCGGGGACAACAATTCACCCCTCCACTTT.

The chain is built from TRBV7-2 and TRBJ2-1; 8 bases agree with TRBD1. The CDR3 loop spans 14 amino acids. The ends lost 3 bases at V and 5 bases at J; junction bases unmatched: 3. CDR1 and CDR2 (germline): SGHTA, FQGNSA. The CDR3 sequence is CASSLMTGDNEQFF. The CDR3 DNA reads TGTGCCAGCAGCTTGATGACAGGGGACAATGAGCAGTTCTTC.

J is TRBJ2-5 and V is TRBV2; maybe TRBD2 (6 bases). V was clipped by 4 bases and J by 2 bases, with 14 bases between them. The germline CDR1 and CDR2 sequences are SNHLY and FYNNEI. There are 15 residues in the CDR3. The CDR3 sequence is CASSGSSGRQETQYF. CDR3 nucleotide sequence: TGTGCCAGCAGTGGGTCGTCAGGGAGGCAAGAGACCCAGTACTTC.

The J gene is TRBJ2-7, the V gene TRBV5-1; TRBD2 matches at 12 bases. The J segment lost 4 bases and the V segment lost 3 bases, leaving 5 bases of the junction unmatched. The CDR3 extends over 15 amino acids. CDR1 SGHRS and CDR2 YFSETQ come from the germline V gene. Here the CDR3 DNA reads TGCGCCAGCAGCTACGGACTAGCGGGGTCTTACGAGCAGTACTTC. It is translated as CASSYGLAGSYEQYF.